The 14 T cell receptor beta chains reported below all come from one sample, sequenced in a study of breast tumors, draining lymph nodes, adjacent tissues. TCRdb re-called the multiplex PCR reads with MiXCR, one entry per CDR3 protein. Of tens of thousands of distinct CDR3 sequences listed, approximately 57% are singletons. Specimen: breast tumor tissue. The receptors shown here come from a female donor with breast cancer. Some clones in this sample may be carry-over from other donors' samples.

As DNA, the CDR3 is TGTGCCAGCAGTCCCTCGGAGACCCAGTACTTC. Residues: CASSPSETQYF. This chain links TRBV12-3 or TRBV12-4 with TRBJ2-5; D gene uncertain. Trimming stripped 5 bases from V and 5 bases from J, with 6 bases between. This CDR3 has 11 amino acids.

The table lists this clonotype with a count of one. The chain recombines TRBV2 with TRBJ2-1; 8 bases are a match to TRBD1. Germline trimming cut 4 bases from V and 5 bases from J; bases unmatched to any gene: 4. The length of the CDR3 is 14 residues. Germline V CDR1 and CDR2: SNHLY, FYNNEI. The CDR3 protein is CASSAGQVNNEQFF. The CDR3 coding sequence is TGTGCCAGCAGTGCGGGACAGGTAAACAATGAGCAGTTCTTC.

J is TRBJ1-5 and V is TRBV2; 7 positions match TRBD1. The V segment lost 6 bases and the J segment 4 bases; nucleotides outside the gene matches: 3. The germline gives CDR1 SNHLY, CDR2 FYNNEI. The CDR3 totals 13 residues. The CDR3 nucleotides read TGTGCCAGCAGCGGGGGACAGAATCAGCCCCAGCATTTT. This gives the protein CASSGGQNQPQHF.

In this sample, this clonotype turned up many times. The chain has TRBV10-3 and TRBJ2-1; 14 bases match TRBD2. There are 14 residues in the CDR3. Germline lookup yields CDR1 ENHRY and CDR2 SYGVKD. After removal of 6 bases from V and 10 bases from J, the junction contained 5 bases not matched to a gene. This chain's CDR3 is CAIRPGLAGAEQFF. In DNA form, the CDR3 reads TGTGCCATCAGGCCGGGACTAGCGGGGGCGGAGCAGTTCTTC.

The chain carries TRBV7-2 and TRBJ2-2; possibly TRBD1 or TRBD2 for D (5 bases each). V was clipped by 5 bases and J by 6 bases, with 7 bases between them. CDR1 is SGHTA, CDR2 FQGNSA, per germline. The CDR3 loop spans 12 amino acids. CDR3 sequence reads: CASSVGAGELFF. The CDR3 nucleotides are TGTGCCAGCAGCGTGGGGGCCGGGGAGCTGTTTTTT.

This clonotype was observed many times. The V gene is TRBV7-3, the J gene TRBJ2-7; D not certain. The CDR3 is 13 residues long. The V end was cut by 5 bases, the J end by 2 bases, with 10 bases between. Germline CDR1 is SGHTA and CDR2 is FQGTGA. The CDR3 DNA reads TGTGCCAGCAGCCCAGGCAGTGCCTACGAGCAGTACTTC. Translating gives CASSPGSAYEQYF.

The chain links TRBV29-1 to TRBJ2-5; 14 nucleotides match TRBD2. Per germline, CDR1 SQVTM and CDR2 ANQGSEA. J was trimmed by 3 bases and V by 6 bases; bases with no gene match: 6. This CDR3 is built from 15 residues. CDR3 in amino acids: CSVGWGLAGEETQYF. The CDR3 coding sequence is TGCAGCGTGGGTTGGGGACTAGCGGGAGAAGAGACCCAGTACTTC.

A word on this clonotype: The junction differs from germline at one of its ends, possibly a read error. This sequence joins TRBV7-7 and TRBJ1-2, with D hard to call. CDR1 and CDR2 from the germline V gene are SSHAT and FNYEAQ (reference sequence). The length of the CDR3 is 18 residues. As DNA, the CDR3 is TGTGCTAGCAGCTTAGTCGAGCCGGTCCGAGGTCGTAACTATGGCTACACCTTC. Translating gives CASSLVEPVRGRNYGYTF. Drawing the rest from reference TRBV7-7 and TRBJ1-2, the complete variable domain is GAGVSQSPRYKVTKRGQDVTLRCDPISSHATLYWYQQALGQGPEFLTYFNYEAQPDKSGLPSDRFSAERPEGSISTLTIQRTEQRDSAMYRCASSLVEPVRGRNYGYTFGSGTRLTVV.

CDR3 loop: CASSRGGGGIAGELFF. In DNA, the CDR3 is TGCGCCAGCAGCCGCGGCGGGGGGGGCATCGCCGGGGAGCTGTTTTTT. The chain employs TRBV4-3 and TRBJ2-2; 9 nucleotides align to TRBD2. This CDR3 comprises 16 residues. J lost 6 bases, V lost 4 bases, and 9 bases had no gene match. Germline V gene data show CDR1 as LGHNA and CDR2 as YSLEER.

This clonotype was seen ten or more times. The chain recombines TRBV12-3 or TRBV12-4 with TRBJ2-7; perhaps TRBD2 as D (7 bases). CDR3 size: 15 residues. Trimming cost V 3 bases and J 2 bases, with 14 bases left between them. CDR3 loop: CASSFGGPPTYEQYF. In nucleotides, the CDR3 is TGTGCCAGCAGTTTCGGGGGGCCTCCGACCTACGAGCAGTACTTC.

Worth noting for this clonotype: The junction shows a germline mismatch at one end, possibly a read error. This chain connects TRBV29-1 to TRBJ1-4; 8 bases map to TRBD1. Germline V lookup: CDR1 SQVTM, CDR2 ANQGSEA. CDR3 length: 15 amino acids. In nucleotides, the CDR3 is TGCAGCGGTGATAGCGGGCACGGGACAGGTGAAAAACTGCTTTTT. Protein product: CSGDSGHGTGEKLLF.

Only one count was recorded for this clonotype. The V gene is TRBV5-6, the J gene TRBJ1-2; possibly TRBD1 for D (6 bases). V was trimmed by 2 bases and J by 5 bases, leaving 13 bases between them. Germline CDR1 reads SGHDT; CDR2 reads YYEEEE. This CDR3 region has 14 residues. The CDR3 sequence is CASSLRQAAYGYTF. The CDR3 region has the DNA TGTGCCAGCAGCTTAAGACAGGCGGCATATGGCTACACCTTC. Filled out from reference TRBV5-6 and TRBJ1-2, the complete variable domain reads DAGVTQSPTHLIKTRGQQVTLRCSPKSGHDTVSWYQQALGQGPQFIFQYYEEEERQRGNFPDRFSGHQFPNYSSELNVNALLLGDSALYLCASSLRQAAYGYTFGSGTRLTVV.

The chain is built from TRBV19 and TRBJ2-6; possibly TRBD2 for D (5 bases). Germline V gene data show CDR1 as LNHDA and CDR2 as SQIVND (reference sequence). The CDR3 totals 15 residues. Trimming left V 3 bases short and J 2 bases short, with 8 bases between. This CDR3 is CASSMLGAGANVLTF. CDR3 in DNA: TGTGCCAGTAGTATGTTGGGAGCTGGGGCCAACGTCCTGACTTTC.

This clonotype came up many times. This chain links TRBV5-8 with TRBJ2-7; 8 bases line up with TRBD2. The germline V gene encodes CDR1 SGHTS and CDR2 YDEGEE. This CDR3 comprises 16 residues. With V trimmed by 4 bases and J by 3 bases, 12 bases remained unmatched. The CDR3 coding sequence is TGTGCCAGCAGCGGTACCCGGGGGGGACAAGTCTACGAGCAGTACTTC. Protein: CASSGTRGGQVYEQYF.